This TCR beta chain stems from a study of blood T cells in healthy people across ages. Together with a sample-barcoded 5' primer, a J-beta primer mix was included in a second PCR lasting about 7 to 12 cycles. TCRdb fed the 5' RACE reads into MiXCR, producing one record per CDR3 protein. The sample has around 1,500,000 distinct CDR3 sequences, 42% seen once. The sample was blood. The sequence was collected from a woman between 18 and 30 years old in good health.

The CDR3 reads CASSEAYGATGTQYF. The CDR3 region has the DNA TGTGCCAGCAGTGAAGCTTACGGGGCAACGGGGACCCAGTACTTC. The V and J genes are TRBV6-1 and TRBJ2-5, with D perhaps assigned TRBD1 or TRBD2 (5 bases each). The V end lost 0 bases, the J end lost 7 bases, and 15 bases lay between the germline ends. The CDR3 runs to 15 residues. The V gene's germline CDR1 is MNHNS and CDR2 SASEGT.